The TCR beta chain under discussion was sequenced for a study of shared T cell receptors in the human thymus. Clones were sequenced by immunoSEQ multiplex PCR, and TCRdb holds only the in-frame ones, with some missing. The table records about 380,000 clones, 95% of them present only once. V lost 5 bases to trimming and J lost 5 bases, with 9 bases between them. The CDR3 extends over 12 amino acids. Germline CDR1 MNHEY, CDR2 SMNVEV (reference sequence). This clone was detected only a few times. The TCR sequence derives from a human donor. The V call is TRBV27, the J call TRBJ1-2, with D possibly matching TRBD1 (5 bases). Specimen: thymocytes. The CDR3 is CASSPGRYGYTF. For the CDR3, the DNA is TGTGCCAGCAGTCCAGGGAGGTATGGCTACACCTTC.